A single sample is the source of the 26 T cell receptor beta chains below, sequenced in a study of PD-1 blockade in classical Hodgkin lymphoma. As for time point: cycle 4 day 1 (C4D1), after 6 weeks of nivolumab. Every patient had relapsed following autologous stem cell transplantation, and cohorts differed in brentuximab vedotin exposure. Negative selection with magnetic separation was used to purify CD4+ T cells from thawed PBMCs. Only in-frame clones appear in the TCRdb table, and some are missing; sequencing was by immunoSEQ multiplex PCR. This sample carries over 10,000 clones, around nine tenths of them seen once, and the ten largest clones take approximately 0.88%. The specimen comprised CD4+ T cells from blood, sampled before the fourth cycle of nivolumab. These receptors were collected from a human donor with classical Hodgkin lymphoma.

The rearrangement links TRBV28 to TRBJ2-3, with D unresolved. The CDR3 sequence is 15 residues long. V lost 5 bases to trimming and J lost 1 base, with 13 bases between them. Per the germline V gene, CDR1 is MDHEN and CDR2 is SYDVKM. CDR3 loop: CASSARVPRTDTQYF. The DNA of the CDR3 is TGTGCCAGCAGTGCGAGAGTACCACGCACAGATACGCAGTATTTT. The full variable domain, rest sourced from reference TRBV28 and TRBJ2-3, is DVKVTQSSRYLVKRTGEKVFLECVQDMDHENMFWYRQDPGLGLRLIYFSYDVKMKEKGDIPEGYSVSREKKERFSLILESASTNQTSMYLCASSARVPRTDTQYFGPGTRLTVL.

The V gene is TRBV6-6, the J gene TRBJ1-5, with 9 bases aligning to TRBD1. The CDR3 runs 14 residues. Germline lookup yields CDR1 MNHNY and CDR2 SVGAGI (reference sequence). V lost 7 bases and J lost 6; bases outside the gene matches: 7. This chain's CDR3 is CASTPGQGLQPQHF. CDR3 coding DNA: TGTGCCAGCACCCCGGGACAGGGCCTTCAGCCCCAGCATTTT.

The chain links TRBV18 to TRBJ2-7; 10 bases are shared with TRBD2. With 6 bases clipped from V and 4 bases from J, the junction kept 6 bases outside the gene matches. Germline CDR1 and CDR2: KGHSH and LQKENI. The CDR3 is made up of 14 amino acids. In DNA, the CDR3 is TGTGCCAGCTCCACAGCGGGGGGGCCTTACGAGCAGTACTTC. This encodes CASSTAGGPYEQYF.

CDR3 DNA: TGTGCCAGCAGCCCCGACCTTAACTATGGCTACACCTTC. This sequence encodes CASSPDLNYGYTF. The chain carries TRBV5-5 and TRBJ1-2; unclear D gene. Trimming removed 4 bases at V and 1 base at J, with 8 bases between. From germline, CDR1 is SGHKS and CDR2 YYEKEE (reference sequence). This CDR3 is built from 13 residues.

The chain employs TRBV5-1 and TRBJ2-5; D is possibly TRBD1 or TRBD2 (5 bases each). The germline gives CDR1 SGHRS, CDR2 YFSETQ. V lost 2 bases to trimming and J lost 4 bases, with 15 bases between them. This CDR3 comprises 15 residues. CDR3 DNA sequence: TGCGCCAGCAGCTTCTCCGGGACGAGTCGAGAGACCCAGTACTTC. Its protein is CASSFSGTSRETQYF.

Only one count was recorded for this clone. The chain carries TRBV27 and TRBJ2-5; maybe TRBD2 (6 bases). The V end was cut by 5 bases, the J end by 5 bases, with 12 bases between. The CDR3 is 13 amino acids. Germline V gene lookup returns CDR1 MNHEY and CDR2 SMNVEV (reference sequence). CDR3 in amino acids: CASSPMAGETQYF. DNA of the CDR3: TGTGCCAGCAGTCCCATGGCGGGGGAGACCCAGTACTTC.

The chain is built from TRBV15 and TRBJ2-2; D call uncertain. The ends were cut back, 1 base at V and 3 bases at J, with 15 bases in the middle. CDR1 is LNHNV and CDR2 is YYDKDF in the germline V gene (reference sequence). The CDR3 covers 17 residues. In DNA form, the CDR3 reads TGTGCCACCAGCAGAGGAGGCCGGGTAGTCGACACCGGGGAGCTGTTTTTT. It yields the protein CATSRGGRVVDTGELFF.

The genes are TRBV5-6 and TRBJ2-1; D gene ambiguous. CDR3 size: 13 residues. The ends were cut back, 0 bases at V and 3 bases at J, with 4 bases in the middle. In germline, CDR1 is SGHDT, CDR2 YYEEEE. CDR3: CASSLVSYNEQFF. The DNA for the CDR3 is TGTGCCAGCAGCTTGGTCAGCTACAATGAGCAGTTCTTC.

This chain links TRBV5-1 with TRBJ2-5; TRBD2 agrees at 11 bases. J was trimmed by 9 bases and V by 0 bases; bases with no gene match: 13. CDR1 is SGHRS, CDR2 YFSETQ, per germline. There are 17 residues in the CDR3. This CDR3 reads CASSLEAQLAGARPQYF. The CDR3 nucleotides read TGCGCCAGCAGCTTGGAGGCCCAACTAGCGGGGGCCAGGCCCCAGTACTTC.

The chain carries TRBV19 and TRBJ2-7; perhaps TRBD1 as D (6 bases). The CDR3 spans 13 residues. Trimming cost V 9 bases and J 8 bases, with 20 bases left between them. CDR1 is LNHDA and CDR2 is SQIVND in the germline V gene (reference sequence). CDR3: CASRDEGVEKQYF. The CDR3 nucleotides are TGTGCCAGCCGCGACGAGGGGGTCGAGAAGCAGTACTTC.

The chain has TRBV18 and TRBJ1-1, with TRBD1 identical over 8 bases. This CDR3 is built from 15 residues. From germline, CDR1 is KGHSH and CDR2 LQKENI. The V segment lost 0 bases and the J segment 3 bases; nucleotides outside the gene matches: 3. CDR3 coding DNA: TGTGCCAGCTCACCACCGTCGACAGGGGACACTGAAGCTTTCTTT. This encodes CASSPPSTGDTEAFF.

This chain connects TRBV28 to TRBJ2-1, with no clear D. Germline lookup yields CDR1 MDHEN and CDR2 SYDVKM. Trimming removed 6 bases from V and 6 bases from J, with 9 bases in between. The CDR3 has 12 residues. The CDR3 region is CASRGNSNEQFF. The CDR3 bases are TGTGCCAGCAGGGGAAACTCCAATGAGCAGTTCTTC.

The chain is built from TRBV29-1 and TRBJ1-4; D may be TRBD1 (5 bases). CDR1 and CDR2 (germline): SQVTM, ANQGSEA. V was shortened by 6 bases and J by 8 bases, with 16 bases between the two germline ends. This CDR3 comprises 13 residues. CDR3 nucleotides: TGCAGCGTGCAGGGTTTTTTAGGCGAAAAACTGTTTTTT. Translating it yields CSVQGFLGEKLFF.

The V and J genes are TRBV9 and TRBJ1-1; D is undetermined. The V and J ends lost 4 bases and 5 bases respectively, with 12 bases between them. CDR1 and CDR2 (germline): SGDLS, YYNGEE. The CDR3 contains 13 residues. The CDR3 DNA is TGTGCCAGCAGCCGAACGAGGGCGACTGAAGCTTTCTTT. Encoded protein: CASSRTRATEAFF.

The V and J genes are TRBV4-1 and TRBJ2-5; 10 nucleotides match TRBD2. The germline gives CDR1 MGHRA, CDR2 YSYEKL. With 4 bases clipped from V and 5 bases from J, the junction kept 7 bases outside the gene matches. CDR3 size: 15 residues. CDR3 DNA: TGCGCCAGCAGCCGGAGCGGGGGGGGCGGGGAGACCCAGTACTTC. It codes for CASSRSGGGGETQYF.

This clone has just one count. The CDR3 DNA reads as TGTGCCAGCAGCGTCGGGACTAGCGGGGTCCGGGAGGAGCAGTTCTTC. Translation gives CASSVGTSGVREEQFF. V gene TRBV7-7 combines with J gene TRBJ2-1; 13 bases match TRBD2. This CDR3 contains 16 residues. Germline V gives CDR1 SSHAT, CDR2 FNYEAQ (reference sequence). V lost 5 bases, J lost 10 bases, and 11 bases stayed unmatched.

The chain is built from TRBV6-1 and TRBJ2-2, with unresolved D. Germline lookup yields CDR1 MNHNS and CDR2 SASEGT. The CDR3 is 10 amino acids. V was clipped by 6 bases and J by 12 bases, with 8 bases between them. The CDR3 region has the DNA TGTGCCAGCAGCCTGGGGAAGCTGTTTTTT. It encodes CASSLGKLFF.

This chain links TRBV9 with TRBJ2-3; 7 bases are a match to TRBD2. The ends lost 0 bases at V and 0 bases at J; junction bases unmatched: 7. The germline CDR1 and CDR2 sequences are SGDLS and YYNGEE. The CDR3 loop spans 17 amino acids. As DNA, the CDR3 is TGTGCCAGCAGCGTAGTGGGTGCCGGGGGGAGCACAGATACGCAGTATTTT. It encodes CASSVVGAGGSTDTQYF.

J is TRBJ2-5 and V is TRBV2; D is unresolved. V dropped 3 bases and J dropped 7 bases, with 3 bases sitting between them. Germline CDR1 SNHLY, CDR2 FYNNEI. The CDR3 is 10 residues long. The CDR3 is CASSEGTQYF. The CDR3 DNA reads as TGTGCCAGCAGTGAGGGGACCCAGTACTTC. The full variable domain, in which reference TRBV2 and TRBJ2-5 provide the parts outside the CDR3, is EPEVTQTPSHQVTQMGQEVILRCVPISNHLYFYWYRQILGQKVEFLVSFYNNEISEKSEIFDDQFSVERPDGSNFTLKIRSTKLEDSAMYFCASSEGTQYFGPGTRLLVL.

Written as DNA, the CDR3 is TGTGCCACAGGGACAGAATCAGTGAAGTACTTC. Its translation: CATGTESVKYF. The genes are TRBV10-3 and TRBJ2-7; 7 positions match TRBD1. This CDR3 is built from 11 residues. The V segment lost 10 bases and the J segment 11 bases; nucleotides outside the gene matches: 11. The V gene's germline CDR1 is ENHRY and CDR2 SYGVKD.

The chain links TRBV4-1 to TRBJ2-7; D unclear. The germline CDR1 and CDR2 sequences are MGHRA and YSYEKL. This CDR3 has 14 residues. V was shortened by 0 bases and J by 4 bases, with 10 bases between the two germline ends. CDR3 in DNA: TGCGCCAGCAGCCAAGAGCCCAGAGGATACGAGCAGTACTTC. The encoded protein is CASSQEPRGYEQYF.

The chain has TRBV6-1 and TRBJ1-6, with TRBD1 as a possible D gene (5 bases). V was cut by 3 bases and J by 5 bases, with 17 bases left in between. Germline loops: CDR1 MNHNS, CDR2 SASEGT. The CDR3 has 17 residues. The CDR3 region is CASSDLGLLRDNSPLHF. The CDR3 DNA follows: TGTGCCAGCAGTGATCTGGGGCTCCTCAGGGATAATTCACCCCTCCACTTT.

The chain carries TRBV5-1 and TRBJ1-5, with TRBD1 matching over 11 bases. V shed 4 bases, J shed 8 bases, and the junction held 8 bases outside the gene matches. Per germline, CDR1 SGHRS and CDR2 YFSETQ. The CDR3 has 15 amino acids. The CDR3 DNA sequence: TGCGCCAGCAGCCTGGGGACAGGGGGTTACGAGCCCCAGCATTTT. The encoded protein is CASSLGTGGYEPQHF.

The rearrangement uses TRBV6-1 and TRBJ2-5, with a weak D call TRBD1 (5 bases). CDR3 length: 16 amino acids. In germline, CDR1 is MNHNS, CDR2 SASEGT. V was cut by 0 bases and J by 3 bases, with 14 bases left in between. This CDR3 reads CASSEAVLGHKETQYF. The DNA for the CDR3 is TGTGCCAGCAGTGAAGCAGTACTCGGACACAAAGAGACCCAGTACTTC.

The chain is built from TRBV19 and TRBJ2-6; TRBD1 matches at 11 bases. The J segment lost 2 bases and the V segment lost 3 bases, leaving 3 bases of the junction unmatched. The length of the CDR3 is 17 residues. The germline CDR1 and CDR2 sequences are LNHDA and SQIVND (reference sequence). CDR3 sequence (DNA): TGTGCCAGTAGTATTTTGGGACAGGGGGCTGGGGCCAACGTCCTGACTTTC. It codes for CASSILGQGAGANVLTF. The whole variable domain, filled in from reference TRBV19 and TRBJ2-6, reads DGGITQSPKYLFRKEGQNVTLSCEQNLNHDAMYWYRQDPGQGLRLIYYSQIVNDFQKGDIAEGYSVSREKKESFPLTVTSAQKNPTAFYLCASSILGQGAGANVLTFGAGSRLTVL.

The chain employs TRBV5-1 and TRBJ2-3; D is perhaps TRBD1 (5 bases). The CDR3 has 15 residues. Trimming cost V 0 bases and J 0 bases, with 8 bases left between them. CDR1 SGHRS and CDR2 YFSETQ come from the germline V gene. In DNA form, the CDR3 reads TGCGCCAGCAGCTTGGTTGGGGCTAGCACAGATACGCAGTATTTT. Translating it yields CASSLVGASTDTQYF.